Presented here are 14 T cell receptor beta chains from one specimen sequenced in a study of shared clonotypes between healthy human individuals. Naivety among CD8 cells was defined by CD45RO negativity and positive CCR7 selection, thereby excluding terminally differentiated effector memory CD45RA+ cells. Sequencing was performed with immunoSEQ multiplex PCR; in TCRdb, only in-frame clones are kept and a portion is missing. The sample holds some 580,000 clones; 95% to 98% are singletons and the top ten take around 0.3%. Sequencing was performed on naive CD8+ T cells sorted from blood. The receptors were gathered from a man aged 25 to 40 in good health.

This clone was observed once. CDR3: CASSSPWDSQETQYF. The DNA for the CDR3 is TGTGCCAGCAGCTCCCCCTGGGACAGCCAAGAGACCCAGTACTTC. The chain employs TRBV7-9 and TRBJ2-5; 7 nucleotides line up with TRBD1. The CDR3 contains 15 residues. J was trimmed by 1 base and V by 4 bases; bases with no gene match: 6. CDR1 is SEHNR and CDR2 is FQNEAQ in the germline V gene (reference sequence).

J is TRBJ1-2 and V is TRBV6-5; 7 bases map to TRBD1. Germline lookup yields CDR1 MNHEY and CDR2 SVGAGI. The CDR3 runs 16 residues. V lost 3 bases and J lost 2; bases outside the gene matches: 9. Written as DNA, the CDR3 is TGTGCCAGCAGTTATGGCGGAAAGACAGGGAACTATGGCTACACCTTC. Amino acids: CASSYGGKTGNYGYTF.

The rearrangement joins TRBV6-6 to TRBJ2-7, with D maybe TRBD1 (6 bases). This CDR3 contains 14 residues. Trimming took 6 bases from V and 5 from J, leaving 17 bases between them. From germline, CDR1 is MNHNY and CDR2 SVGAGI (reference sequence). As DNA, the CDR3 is TGTGCCAGCAGGACCTGGACAGTAGGCCACGAGCAGTACTTC. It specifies CASRTWTVGHEQYF.

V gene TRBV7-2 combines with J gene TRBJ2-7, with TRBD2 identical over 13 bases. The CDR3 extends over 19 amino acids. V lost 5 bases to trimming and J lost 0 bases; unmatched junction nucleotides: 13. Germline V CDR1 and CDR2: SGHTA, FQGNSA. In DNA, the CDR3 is TGTGCCAGCAGCCCCCAACTAGCGGGAGGGCCCACATACTCCTACGAGCAGTACTTC. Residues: CASSPQLAGGPTYSYEQYF.

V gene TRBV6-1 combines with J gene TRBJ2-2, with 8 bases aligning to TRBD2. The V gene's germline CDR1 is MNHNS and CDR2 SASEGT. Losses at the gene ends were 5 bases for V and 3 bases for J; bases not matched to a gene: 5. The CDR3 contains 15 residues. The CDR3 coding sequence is TGTGCCAGCAGTCCTCTAGCGGGCTACACCGGGGAGCTGTTTTTT. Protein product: CASSPLAGYTGELFF.

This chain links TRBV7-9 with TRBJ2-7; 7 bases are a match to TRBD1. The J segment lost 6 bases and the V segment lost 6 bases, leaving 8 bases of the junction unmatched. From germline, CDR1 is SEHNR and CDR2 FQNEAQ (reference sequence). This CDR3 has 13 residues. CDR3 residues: CASRQGQHPEQYF. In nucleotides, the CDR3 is TGTGCCAGCAGGCAGGGACAGCACCCCGAGCAGTACTTC.

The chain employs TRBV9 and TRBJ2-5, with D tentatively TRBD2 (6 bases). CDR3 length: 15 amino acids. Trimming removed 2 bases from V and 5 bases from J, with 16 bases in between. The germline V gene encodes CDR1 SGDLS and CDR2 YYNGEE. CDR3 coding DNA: TGTGCCAGCAGCGTTGTAGCCGGGGACTGGGAGACCCAGTACTTC. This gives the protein CASSVVAGDWETQYF. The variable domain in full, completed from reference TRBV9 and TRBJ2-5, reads DSGVTQTPKHLITATGQRVTLRCSPRSGDLSVYWYQQSLDQGLQFLIQYYNGEERAKGNILERFSAQQFPDLHSELNLSSLELGDSALYFCASSVVAGDWETQYFGPGTRLLVL.

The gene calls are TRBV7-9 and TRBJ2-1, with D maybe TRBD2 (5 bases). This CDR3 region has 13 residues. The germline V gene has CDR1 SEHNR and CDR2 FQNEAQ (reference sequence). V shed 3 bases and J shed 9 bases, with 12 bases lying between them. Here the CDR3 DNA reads TGTGCCAGCAGCTTCCCCATTCGGGGTGAGCAGTTCTTC. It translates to CASSFPIRGEQFF.

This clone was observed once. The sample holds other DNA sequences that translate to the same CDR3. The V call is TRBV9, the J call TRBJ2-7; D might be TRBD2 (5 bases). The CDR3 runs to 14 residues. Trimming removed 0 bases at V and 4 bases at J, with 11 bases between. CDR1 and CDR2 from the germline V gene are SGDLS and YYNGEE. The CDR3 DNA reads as TGTGCCAGCAGCGTAGGAGGGAATGGTTACGAGCAGTACTTC. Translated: CASSVGGNGYEQYF. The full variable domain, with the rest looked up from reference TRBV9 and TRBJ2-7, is DSGVTQTPKHLITATGQRVTLRCSPRSGDLSVYWYQQSLDQGLQFLIQYYNGEERAKGNILERFSAQQFPDLHSELNLSSLELGDSALYFCASSVGGNGYEQYFGPGTRLTVT.

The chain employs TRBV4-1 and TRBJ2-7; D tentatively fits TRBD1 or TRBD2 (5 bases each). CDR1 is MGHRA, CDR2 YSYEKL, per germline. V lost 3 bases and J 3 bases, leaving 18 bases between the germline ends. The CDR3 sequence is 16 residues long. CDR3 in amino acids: CASSHIPGTEVYEQYF. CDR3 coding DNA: TGCGCCAGCAGCCACATTCCCGGGACGGAAGTCTACGAGCAGTACTTC.

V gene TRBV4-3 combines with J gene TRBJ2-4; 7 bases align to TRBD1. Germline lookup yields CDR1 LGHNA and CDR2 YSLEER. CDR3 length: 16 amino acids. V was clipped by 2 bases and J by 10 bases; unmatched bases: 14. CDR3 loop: CASSQWDRGGNGIQYF. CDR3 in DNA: TGCGCCAGCAGCCAATGGGACAGAGGGGGTAATGGGATTCAGTACTTC.

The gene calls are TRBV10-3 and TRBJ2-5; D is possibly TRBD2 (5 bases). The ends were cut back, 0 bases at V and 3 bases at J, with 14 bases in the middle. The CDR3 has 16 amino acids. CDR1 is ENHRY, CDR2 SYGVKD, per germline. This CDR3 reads CAISESKRVEKETQYF. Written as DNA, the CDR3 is TGTGCCATCAGTGAGTCGAAGAGGGTGGAGAAAGAGACCCAGTACTTC.

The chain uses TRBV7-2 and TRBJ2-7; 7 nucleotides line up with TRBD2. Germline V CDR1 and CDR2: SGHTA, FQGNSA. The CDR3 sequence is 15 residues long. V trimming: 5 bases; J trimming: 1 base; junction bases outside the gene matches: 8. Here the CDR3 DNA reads TGTGCCAGCAGCCCCCGACTAGCTGGTTCCTACGAGCAGTACTTC. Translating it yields CASSPRLAGSYEQYF.

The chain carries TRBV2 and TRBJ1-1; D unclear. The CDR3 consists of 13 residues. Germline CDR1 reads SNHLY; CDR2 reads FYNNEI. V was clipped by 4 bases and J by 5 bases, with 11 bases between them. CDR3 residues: CASSVNLRTEAFF. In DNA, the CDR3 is TGTGCCAGCAGTGTCAACCTTCGGACTGAAGCTTTCTTT.